Listed below are T cell receptor beta chains from one sample, sequenced in a study of cytomegalovirus exposure and HLA in healthy donors. Only in-frame clones appear in the TCRdb table, and some are missing; sequencing was by immunoSEQ multiplex PCR. The sample lists more than 200,000 clones, 75% to 85% seen once, with about 1.4% in the top ten. The sequenced sample consisted of PBMCs. Every receptor here comes from a girl between 10 and 17 years old in good health and CMV-seronegative. Both conserved end residues are part of each CDR3. A D gene is named only where the DNA matches it firmly. Clone size, where shown, is once, few, many, or a class for clones that have expanded.

>TRBJ2-3|-|TRBV7-2|-
TGTGCCAGCAGCCCCAAAACAGATACGCAGTATTTT
CASSPKTDTQYF
>TRBJ2-7|-|TRBV6-6|-
TGTGCCAGCAGCCCATATGGGCAGTTCAGCTCCTACGAGCAGTACTTC
CASSPYGQFSSYEQYF
>TRBJ2-7|-|TRBV28|-
TGTGCCAGCAGAACAGGGAAAGCCTACGAGCAGTACTTC
CASRTGKAYEQYF
>TRBJ1-4|-|TRBV5-1|-
TGCGCCAGCAGCTTCTCAGGAAATGAAAAACTGTTTTTT
CASSFSGNEKLFF
>TRBJ2-3|-|TRBV29-1|-
TGCAGCGTTGAAAGAGACACAGATACGCAGTATTTT
CSVERDTDTQYF
>TRBJ2-7|-|TRBV27|TRBD2
TGTGCCAGCAGTTCTTTAGCGGGAGGGCCCTACGAGCAGTACTTC
CASSSLAGGPYEQYF
>TRBJ1-5|-|TRBV4-3|-
TGCGCCAGCAGCCAAGATATCCCCCGATCAATAGACAATCAGCCCCAGCATTTT
CASSQDIPRSIDNQPQHF
>TRBJ1-1|-|TRBV5-1|-
TGCGCCAGCCGGGCAGGGGTTACGAACACTGAAGCTTTCTTT
CASRAGVTNTEAFF
>TRBJ2-3|few|TRBV28|TRBD1
TGTGCCAGATTGACAGGGGTCCGCACAGATACGCAGTATTTT
CARLTGVRTDTQYF
>TRBJ1-1|-|TRBV7-9|-
TGTGCCAGCAGCTTATTCTACGACCCAGACATGAACACTGAAGCTTTCTTT
CASSLFYDPDMNTEAFF
>TRBJ2-1|-|TRBV30|-
TGTGCCTGGAGGGTGAGCTCCTACAATGAGCAGTTCTTC
CAWRVSSYNEQFF
>TRBJ1-2|once|TRBV7-6|-
TGTGCCAGCAGTCCCGGAGGCCGAAATAACTATGGCTACACCTTC
CASSPGGRNNYGYTF
>TRBJ2-4|-|TRBV6-5|-
TGTGCCAGCAGTTACCTCTCGGGAACCAAAAACATTCAGTACTTC
CASSYLSGTKNIQYF
>TRBJ1-3|once|TRBV2|TRBD1
TGTGCCAGCAGGTGGAGGGGGCGCGGGCACACCATATATTTT
CASRWRGRGHTIYF
>TRBJ1-4|-|TRBV7-9|TRBD1
TGTGCCAGCAGCGACGAACGACAGGGGTTCGGCGAAAAACTGTTTTTT
CASSDERQGFGEKLFF
>TRBJ2-3|-|TRBV19|TRBD2
TGTGCCAGTATTCCGAGCGGGGGGGCGTCAGATACGCAGTATTTT
CASIPSGGASDTQYF
>TRBJ2-7|-|TRBV27|TRBD2
TGTGCCAGCAGTTTGGGGACTAGCGGGGTCTACGAGCAGTACTTC
CASSLGTSGVYEQYF
>TRBJ2-7|-|TRBV5-1|-
TGCGCCAGCAGCTTGGGTAGTACAGGGTCCGAGCAGTACTTC
CASSLGSTGSEQYF
>TRBJ2-2|-|TRBV5-4|-
TGTGCCGGACACAGAAGAGCCACCGGGGAGCTGTTTTTT
CAGHRRATGELFF
>TRBJ2-7|-|TRBV6-1|-
TGTGCCAGCAGTACCAGCCCGGACAGCAGCTACGAGCAGTACTTC
CASSTSPDSSYEQYF
>TRBJ2-7|-|TRBV4-1|TRBD1
TGCGCCAGCAGCCAAGAATGGACAGGGACCTACGAGCAGTACTTC
CASSQEWTGTYEQYF
>TRBJ2-5|-|TRBV18|TRBD1
TGTGCCAGCTCAACCACCAGAAGGACAGGGCCCCATCAAGAGACCCAGTACTTC
CASSTTRRTGPHQETQYF
>TRBJ1-5|-|TRBV10-3|TRBD1
TGTGCCATCAGTTCAGGACAGGAGAGCAATCAGCCCCAGCATTTT
CAISSGQESNQPQHF
>TRBJ2-7|few|TRBV6-1|TRBD1
TGTGCCAGCAGCGCGGACAGGGTGAGGGACGAGCAGTACTTC
CASSADRVRDEQYF
>TRBJ2-5|-|TRBV7-2|TRBD2
TGTGCCAGCAGCCCGGCTAGCGGACAAGAGACCCAGTACTTC
CASSPASGQETQYF
>TRBJ2-7|-|TRBV27|-
TGTGCCAGCTGGGGTCAGGGGAGCGCCTACGAGCAGTACTTC
CASWGQGSAYEQYF
>TRBJ1-6|-|TRBV5-6|-
TGTGCCACCGGGGGTCTTGGAGATTCACCCCTCCACTTT
CATGGLGDSPLHF
>TRBJ2-2|-|TRBV19|-
TGTGCCAGTAGGCGGGCTAGCGATGACTCCGGGGAGCTGTTTTTT
CASRRASDDSGELFF
>TRBJ2-2|-|TRBV7-7|-
TGTGCTAGCAGCCTTGAGAGAACCGGGGAGCTGTTTTTT
CASSLERTGELFF
>TRBJ1-2|-|TRBV28|-
TGTGCCAGCAGTTACGGGGTCGGCTACACCTTC
CASSYGVGYTF
>TRBJ2-7|-|TRBV28|TRBD1
TGTGCCAGCAGTTCAAATGACAGGGACGAGCAGTACTTC
CASSSNDRDEQYF
>TRBJ1-2|-|TRBV6-6|-
TGTGCCAGCAGTTCCACGGACAGCTTCCTGGGTGGCTACACCTTC
CASSSTDSFLGGYTF
>TRBJ1-4|few|TRBV4-1|TRBD1
TGCGCCAGCAGTCGAGGGACAGGGGATGAAAAACTGTTTTTT
CASSRGTGDEKLFF
>TRBJ2-5|-|TRBV12-5|TRBD1
TGTGCTAGTGGTTTGGAGGGGACAGGGGGAGAGACCCAGTACTTC
CASGLEGTGGETQYF
>TRBJ1-2|few|TRBV29-1|TRBD1
TGCAGCGTTGAAGCGGACAGGGAGGAGGGCTACACCTTC
CSVEADREEGYTF
>TRBJ2-7|-|TRBV30|-
TGTGCCTTATCCAGGTTTACCTACGAGCAGTACTTC
CALSRFTYEQYF
>TRBJ1-6|few|TRBV6-5|-
TGTGCCAGCAGTTATCGAGGACGGGGGAATTCACCCCTCCACTTT
CASSYRGRGNSPLHF
>TRBJ2-3|-|TRBV6-4|TRBD2
TGTGCCAGCAGTGTCCAAGGACTAGCGAAGGCAGATACGCAGTATTTT
CASSVQGLAKADTQYF
>TRBJ2-2|-|TRBV30|TRBD1
TGTGCCTGGGATGGGACCCGGGACAGTAAAACCGGGGAGCTGTTTTTT
CAWDGTRDSKTGELFF
>TRBJ2-3|-|TRBV27|-
TGTGCCAGCAGTTTTCAGGGTCATCACACAGATACGCAGTATTTT
CASSFQGHHTDTQYF
>TRBJ1-4|-|TRBV27|-
TGTGCCAGCAGTTTATCGAGAAGTAGTGAAAAACTGTTTTTT
CASSLSRSSEKLFF
>TRBJ1-1|-|TRBV7-2|-
TGTGCCAGCAGCTTGGAGGGGAGCACTGAAGCTTTCTTT
CASSLEGSTEAFF
>TRBJ1-3|once|TRBV15|TRBD1
TGTGCCACCGCGTCCGGGACAGCAGGAAACACCATATATTTT
CATASGTAGNTIYF
>TRBJ2-7|few|TRBV6-5|TRBD2
TGTGCCAGCAGTCGGTCTGGCGGGAGCTACGAGCAGTACTTC
CASSRSGGSYEQYF
>TRBJ1-1|-|TRBV7-2|-
TGTGCCAGCAGCAGGAATCAGGTGAGGGGGACTGAAGCTTTCTTT
CASSRNQVRGTEAFF
>TRBJ1-3|-|TRBV18|TRBD1
TGTGCCAGCTCACCCCGAACAGGGGCCCTCGGAAACACCATATATTTT
CASSPRTGALGNTIYF
>TRBJ2-3|-|TRBV6-5|-
TGTGCCAGCAGTTACTCGTGGCGGGGTGACACAGATACGCAGTATTTT
CASSYSWRGDTDTQYF
>TRBJ2-7|once|TRBV30|-
TGTGCCTGGAGCCCCACTCGGGACGAGCAGTACTTC
CAWSPTRDEQYF
>TRBJ2-5|-|TRBV4-3|-
TGCGCCAGCAGCCAAGAAATAAACTTGGTGGACAGCGAAGAGACCCAGTACTTC
CASSQEINLVDSEETQYF
>TRBJ2-1|-|TRBV6-5|-
TGTGCCAGCAGTTTTGGACAGATAAATGAGCAGTTCTTC
CASSFGQINEQFF
>TRBJ1-4|-|TRBV5-1|-
TGCGCCAGCAGCTTGGCCGGGGGGCGGAATGAAAAACTGTTTTTT
CASSLAGGRNEKLFF
>TRBJ1-5|-|TRBV29-1|-
TGCAGCGTTGTCGAACAGGGCCAAAATCAGCCCCAGCATTTT
CSVVEQGQNQPQHF
>TRBJ2-5|-|TRBV5-1|TRBD2
TGCGCCAGCAGCCCGTTGACTAGCGGTATTAAAGAGACCCAGTACTTC
CASSPLTSGIKETQYF
>TRBJ1-2|-|TRBV19|-
TGTGCCAGTAATAAAGACGGGGAGTTGGGCTACTATGGCTACACCTTC
CASNKDGELGYYGYTF
>TRBJ2-7|-|TRBV28|TRBD2
TGTGCCAGCAGCGCTAGCGGAAACTCCTACGAGCAGTACTTC
CASSASGNSYEQYF
>TRBJ2-3|-|TRBV30|-
TGTGCCTGGAGTGGGCCTAGAGGTGTGGCAGATACGCAGTATTTT
CAWSGPRGVADTQYF
>TRBJ1-3|once|TRBV6-5|TRBD1
TGTGCCAGCAGGGGACAGTTCTCTGGAAACACCATATATTTT
CASRGQFSGNTIYF
>TRBJ2-2|once|TRBV5-1|-
TGCGCCAGCAGCCCATCGGCGGCCAGTAACACCGGGGAGCTGTTTTTT
CASSPSAASNTGELFF
>TRBJ1-4|-|TRBV21-1|-
TGTGCCAGCAGCAAAGGAGGGACAGAAAATGAAAAACTGTTTTTT
CASSKGGTENEKLFF
>TRBJ1-3|-|TRBV28|TRBD1
TGTGCCAGCAGTCCGGGGGACAGGGTCTCTGGAAACACCATATATTTT
CASSPGDRVSGNTIYF